The present entry profiles one T cell receptor (beta chain) with its context. Its target is unknown. The sample originates from a study of beta chain features in type 1 diabetes. Expressed TCRB transcripts got sequenced, as all isolated RNA was reverse transcribed. Only in-frame clones appear in the TCRdb table, and some are missing; sequencing was by immunoSEQ multiplex PCR. The sample lists more than 95,000 clones; under 30% were seen once. Germline V gives CDR1 SGHNT, CDR2 YYREEE (reference sequence). V lost 3 bases and J lost 3; bases outside the gene matches: 5. The CDR3 contains 14 residues. Findings and limits, study-wide: Shorter TCRB CDR3s, moderately but significantly so, marked every one of the four CD4+ subsets in Type 1 diabetes patients.

This chain uses TRBV5-4 with TRBJ1-2; 7 bases match TRBD1. This clonotype originated in a woman between 18 and 29 years old with type 1 diabetes. Sequenced material: central memory CD4+ T cells from blood. The DNA for the CDR3 is TGTGCCAGCAGCTCGACAGGGATGCACTATGGCTACACCTTC. It yields the protein CASSSTGMHYGYTF.